This TCR beta chain is drawn from a study of blood T cell repertoires in COVID-19. Trimming took 5 bases from V and 2 from J; bases not matched to a gene: 9. The CDR3 totals 18 residues. Per the germline V gene, CDR1 is SGHTA and CDR2 is FQGNSA. Original processing notes: The assay estimated nucleated cells by amplifying reference gene primers. Repertoires were generated with immunoSEQ multiplex PCR, while TCRdb's copy carries only in-frame clones and drops some. V, J and clone size derive from that table, while D and trimming were established from the DNA sequence. In the table there are a few hundred thousand clones, around 84% of which are singletons.

The chain is built from TRBV7-2 and TRBJ2-6; 10 nucleotides line up with TRBD1. The specimen was peripheral blood. This TCR was recovered from a woman at least 80 years old with active or convalescent COVID-19. The CDR3 loop reads CASSPATGGSTGANVLTF. In DNA form, the CDR3 reads TGTGCCAGCAGCCCAGCGACAGGGGGCTCTACTGGGGCCAACGTCCTGACTTTC.